Reported below is one TCR beta chain. The sample belongs to a study of cytomegalovirus exposure and HLA in healthy donors. CDR3 length: 18 amino acids. Looked up from germline, CDR1 is SGHAT and CDR2 is FQNNGV. The V and J ends lost 0 bases and 3 bases, in that order; junction bases with no gene match: 9. TCRdb's table, derived via immunoSEQ multiplex PCR, lists solely in-frame clones and lacks some. The sample has 150,000 to 200,000 clones; around 82% are singletons. This TCR derives from a man younger than 40 in good health and CMV-seropositive. The sample consisted of PBMCs. The chain employs TRBV11-2 and TRBJ2-7; 12 bases agree with TRBD2. For the CDR3, the DNA is TGTGCCAGCAGCTTAGAAAGGGCTAGCGGGAGGGGGGGCTACGAGCAGTACTTC. Translated, it gives CASSLERASGRGGYEQYF.